This section outlines one TCR beta chain sequence together with its context. As yet, its antigen is unknown. From germline, CDR1 is SGHRS and CDR2 YFSETQ. The CDR3 runs 15 residues. J was trimmed by 3 bases and V by 1 base; bases with no gene match: 3. Libraries were prepared by immunoSEQ multiplex PCR; TCRdb keeps only in-frame clonotypes and omits some of them. The data contain around 140,000 clones, roughly 92% of them singletons. The record originates from a study of T cell responses to AZD1222 COVID-19 vaccine. Across the whole study: It was second doses at about 4 or about 12 weeks that were pooled.

General study points: Clonal diversity was possibly underestimated, and the donors were mostly white British, with more females.

The TCR originated in an adult in good health. The material sequenced was peripheral blood, taken on day 0 of AZD1222 vaccination. The chain combines TRBV5-1 with TRBJ2-1, with TRBD2 matching 8 bases. CDR3 DNA: TGCGCCAGCAGCTTGCTAGCGGGTATCTACAATGAGCAGTTCTTC. Translating it yields CASSLLAGIYNEQFF.